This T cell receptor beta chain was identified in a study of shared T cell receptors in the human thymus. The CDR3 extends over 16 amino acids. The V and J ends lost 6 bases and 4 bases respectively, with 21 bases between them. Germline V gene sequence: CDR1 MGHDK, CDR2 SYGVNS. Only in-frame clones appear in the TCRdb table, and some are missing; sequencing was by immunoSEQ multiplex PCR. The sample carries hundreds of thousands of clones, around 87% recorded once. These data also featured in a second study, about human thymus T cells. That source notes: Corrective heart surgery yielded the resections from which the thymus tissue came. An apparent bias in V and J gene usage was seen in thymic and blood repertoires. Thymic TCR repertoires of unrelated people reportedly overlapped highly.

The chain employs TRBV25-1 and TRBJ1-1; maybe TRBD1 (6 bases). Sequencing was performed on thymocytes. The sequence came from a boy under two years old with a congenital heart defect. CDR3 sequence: CASRSKDSPNPTEAFF. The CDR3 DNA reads TGTGCCAGCAGATCAAAGGACAGCCCAAACCCCACTGAAGCTTTCTTT.